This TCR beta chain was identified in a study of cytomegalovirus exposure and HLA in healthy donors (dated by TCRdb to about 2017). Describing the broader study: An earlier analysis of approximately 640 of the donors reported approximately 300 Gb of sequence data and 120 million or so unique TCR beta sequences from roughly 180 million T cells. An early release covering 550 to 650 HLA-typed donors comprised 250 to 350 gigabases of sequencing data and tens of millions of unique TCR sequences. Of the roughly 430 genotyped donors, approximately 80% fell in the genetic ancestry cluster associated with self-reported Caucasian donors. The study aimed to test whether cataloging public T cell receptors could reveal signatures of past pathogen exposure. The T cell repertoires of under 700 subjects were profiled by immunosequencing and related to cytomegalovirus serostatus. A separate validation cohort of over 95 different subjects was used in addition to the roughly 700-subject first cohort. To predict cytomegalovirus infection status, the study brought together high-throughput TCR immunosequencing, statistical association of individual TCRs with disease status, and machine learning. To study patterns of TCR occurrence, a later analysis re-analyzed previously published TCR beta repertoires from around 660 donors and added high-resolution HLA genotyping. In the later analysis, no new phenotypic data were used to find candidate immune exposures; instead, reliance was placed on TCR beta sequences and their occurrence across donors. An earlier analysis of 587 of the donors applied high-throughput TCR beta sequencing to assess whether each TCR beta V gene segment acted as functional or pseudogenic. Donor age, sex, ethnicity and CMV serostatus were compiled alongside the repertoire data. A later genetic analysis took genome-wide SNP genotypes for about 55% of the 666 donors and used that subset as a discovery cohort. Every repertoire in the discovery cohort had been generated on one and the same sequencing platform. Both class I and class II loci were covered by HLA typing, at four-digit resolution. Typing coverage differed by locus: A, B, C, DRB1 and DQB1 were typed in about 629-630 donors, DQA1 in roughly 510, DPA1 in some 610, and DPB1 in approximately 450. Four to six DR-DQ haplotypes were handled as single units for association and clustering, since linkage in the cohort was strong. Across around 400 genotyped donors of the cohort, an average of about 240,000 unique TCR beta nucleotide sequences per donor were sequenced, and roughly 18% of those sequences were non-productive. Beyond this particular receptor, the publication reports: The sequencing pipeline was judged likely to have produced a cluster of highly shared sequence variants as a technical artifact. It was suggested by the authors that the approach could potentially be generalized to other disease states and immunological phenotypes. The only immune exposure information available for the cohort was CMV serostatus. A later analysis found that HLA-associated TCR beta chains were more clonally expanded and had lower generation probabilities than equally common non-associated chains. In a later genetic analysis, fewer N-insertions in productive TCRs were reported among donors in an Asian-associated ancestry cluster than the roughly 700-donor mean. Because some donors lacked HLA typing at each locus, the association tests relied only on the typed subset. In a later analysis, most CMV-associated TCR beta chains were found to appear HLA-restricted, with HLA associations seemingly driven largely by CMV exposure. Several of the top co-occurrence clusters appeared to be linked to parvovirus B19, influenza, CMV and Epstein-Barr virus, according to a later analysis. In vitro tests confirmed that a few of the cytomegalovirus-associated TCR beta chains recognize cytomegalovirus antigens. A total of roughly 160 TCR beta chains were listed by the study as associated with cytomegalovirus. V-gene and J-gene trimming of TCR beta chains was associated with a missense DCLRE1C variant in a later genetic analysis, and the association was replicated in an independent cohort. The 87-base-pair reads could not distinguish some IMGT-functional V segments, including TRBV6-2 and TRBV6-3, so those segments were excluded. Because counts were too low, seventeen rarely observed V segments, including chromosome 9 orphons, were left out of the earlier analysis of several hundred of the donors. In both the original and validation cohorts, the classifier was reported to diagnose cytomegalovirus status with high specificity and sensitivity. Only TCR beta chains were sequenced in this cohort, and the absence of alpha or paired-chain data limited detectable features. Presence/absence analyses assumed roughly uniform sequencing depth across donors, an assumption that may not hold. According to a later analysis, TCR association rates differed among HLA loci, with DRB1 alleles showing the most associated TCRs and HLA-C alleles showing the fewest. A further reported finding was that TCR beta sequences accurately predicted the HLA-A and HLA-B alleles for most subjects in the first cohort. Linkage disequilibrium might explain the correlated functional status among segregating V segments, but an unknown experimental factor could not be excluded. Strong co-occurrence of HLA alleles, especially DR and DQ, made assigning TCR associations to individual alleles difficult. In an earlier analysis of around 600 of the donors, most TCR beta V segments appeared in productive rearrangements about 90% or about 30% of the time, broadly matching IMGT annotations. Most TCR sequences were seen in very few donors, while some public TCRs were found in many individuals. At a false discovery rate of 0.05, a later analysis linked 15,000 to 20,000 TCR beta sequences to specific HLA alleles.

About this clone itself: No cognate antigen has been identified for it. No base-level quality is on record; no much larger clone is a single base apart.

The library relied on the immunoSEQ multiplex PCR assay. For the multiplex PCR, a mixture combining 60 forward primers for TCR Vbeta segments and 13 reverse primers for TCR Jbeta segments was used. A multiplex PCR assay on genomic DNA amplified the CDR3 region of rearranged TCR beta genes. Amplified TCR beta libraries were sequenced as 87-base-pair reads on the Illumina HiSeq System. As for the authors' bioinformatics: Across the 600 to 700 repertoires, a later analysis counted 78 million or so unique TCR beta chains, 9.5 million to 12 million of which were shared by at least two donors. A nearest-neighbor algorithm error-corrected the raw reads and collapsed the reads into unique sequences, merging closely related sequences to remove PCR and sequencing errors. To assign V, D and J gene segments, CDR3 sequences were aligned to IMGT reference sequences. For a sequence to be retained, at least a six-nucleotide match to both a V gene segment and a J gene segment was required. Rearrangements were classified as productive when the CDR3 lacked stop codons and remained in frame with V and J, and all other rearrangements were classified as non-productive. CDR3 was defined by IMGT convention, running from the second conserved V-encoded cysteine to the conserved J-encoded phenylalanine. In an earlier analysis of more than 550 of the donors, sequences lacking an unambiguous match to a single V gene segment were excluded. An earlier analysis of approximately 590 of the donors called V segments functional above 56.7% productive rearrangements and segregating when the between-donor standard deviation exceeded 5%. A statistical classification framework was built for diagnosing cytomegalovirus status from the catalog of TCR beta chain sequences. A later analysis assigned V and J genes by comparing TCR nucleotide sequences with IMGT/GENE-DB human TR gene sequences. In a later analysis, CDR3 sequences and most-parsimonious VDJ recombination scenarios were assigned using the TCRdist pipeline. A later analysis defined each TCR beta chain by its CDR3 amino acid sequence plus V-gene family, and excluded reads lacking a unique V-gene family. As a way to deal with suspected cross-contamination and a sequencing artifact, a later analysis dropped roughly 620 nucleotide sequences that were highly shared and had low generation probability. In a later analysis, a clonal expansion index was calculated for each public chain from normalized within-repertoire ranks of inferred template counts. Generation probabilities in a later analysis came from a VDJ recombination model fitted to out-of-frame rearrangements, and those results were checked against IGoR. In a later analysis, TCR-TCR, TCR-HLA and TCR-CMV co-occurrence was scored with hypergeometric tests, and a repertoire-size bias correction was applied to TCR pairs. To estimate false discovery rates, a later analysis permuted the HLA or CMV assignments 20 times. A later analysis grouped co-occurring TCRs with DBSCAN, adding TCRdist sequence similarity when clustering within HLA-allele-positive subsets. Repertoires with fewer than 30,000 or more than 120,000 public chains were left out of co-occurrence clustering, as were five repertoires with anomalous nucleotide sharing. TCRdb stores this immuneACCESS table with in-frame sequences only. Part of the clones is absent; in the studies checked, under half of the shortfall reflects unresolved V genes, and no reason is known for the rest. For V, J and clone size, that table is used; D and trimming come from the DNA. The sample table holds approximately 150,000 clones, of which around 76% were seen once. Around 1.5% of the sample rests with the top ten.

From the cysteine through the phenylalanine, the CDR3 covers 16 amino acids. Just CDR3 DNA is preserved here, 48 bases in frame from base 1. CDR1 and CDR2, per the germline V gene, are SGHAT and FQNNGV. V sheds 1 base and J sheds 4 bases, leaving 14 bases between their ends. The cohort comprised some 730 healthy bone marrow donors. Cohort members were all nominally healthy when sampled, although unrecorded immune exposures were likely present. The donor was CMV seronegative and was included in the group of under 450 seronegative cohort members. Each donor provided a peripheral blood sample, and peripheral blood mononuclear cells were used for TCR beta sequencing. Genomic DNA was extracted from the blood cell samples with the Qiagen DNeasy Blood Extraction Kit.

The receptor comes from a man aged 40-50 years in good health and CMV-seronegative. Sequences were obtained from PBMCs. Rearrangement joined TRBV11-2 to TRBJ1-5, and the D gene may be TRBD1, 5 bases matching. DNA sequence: TGTGCCAGCAGCTTAGGGACGGCAGGGATGAATCAGCCCCAGCATTTT. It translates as CASSLGTAGMNQPQHF.